The clone carrying this TCR beta chain was found once. PCR amplification relied on 60 Vbeta primers (plus 13 Jbeta primers). Assay: immunoSEQ multiplex PCR; the TCRdb copy retains only in-frame clones and omits some. The top ten hold over 1.1% of the sample, which has around 220,000 clones, 83% seen once. Germline V lookup: CDR1 ENHRY, CDR2 SYGVKD. The CDR3 length is 16 residues. V gave up 3 bases and J gave up 2 bases, with 11 bases separating them. These data are taken from a study of cytomegalovirus exposure and HLA in healthy donors. The sample was PBMCs. The rearrangement links TRBV10-3 to TRBJ1-6; D not resolved. This TCR was sampled from a girl under 18 in good health and CMV-seronegative. This CDR3 reads CAISELLETYNSPLHF. CDR3 DNA sequence: TGTGCCATCAGTGAATTACTAGAGACCTATAATTCACCCCTCCACTTT.